This T cell receptor beta chain was identified in a study of cytomegalovirus exposure and HLA in healthy donors. The PCR used 60 Vbeta and 13 Jbeta primers. Clones were read by immunoSEQ multiplex PCR, and TCRdb kept only the in-frame ones, dropping some. The sample has a few hundred thousand clones, roughly two thirds seen once; the top ten hold around 2%. V dropped 3 bases and J dropped 6 bases, with 9 bases sitting between them. The CDR3 is 13 residues long. The germline V gene has CDR1 SGHAT and CDR2 FQNNGV. Input material: PBMCs. The J gene is TRBJ2-1, the V gene TRBV11-2, with D unresolved. This TCR was recovered from a female donor in good health and CMV-seronegative. The CDR3 coding sequence is TGTGCCAGCAGCTTCCAAAATTTCAATGAGCAGTTCTTC. Its translation is CASSFQNFNEQFF. Looking up the rest from reference TRBV11-2 and TRBJ2-1 gives the full variable domain: EAGVAQSPRYKIIEKRQSVAFWCNPISGHATLYWYQQILGQGPKLLIQFQNNGVVDDSQLPKDRFSAERLKGVDSTLKIQPAKLEDSAVYLCASSFQNFNEQFFGPGTRLTVL.